The 16 T cell receptor beta chains given below trace back to one sample, sequenced in a study of T cells in women clearing cervical HPV infection. Here immunoSEQ multiplex PCR was the method, and the copy in TCRdb shows in-frame clones only, minus some. This listing includes under 20,000 clones. The sample consisted of blood buffy coat. Receptors originate from a woman aged 18-70 years with a cervical HPV16 infection that either progressed to CIN3+ or cleared (not recorded which).

Comments on this clone: The read comes to an end 3 residues before the CDR3 does, leaving the germline J gene to fill in the end. The chain is built from TRBV30 and TRBJ1-2, with 8 bases fitting TRBD1. Per germline, CDR1 GTSNPN and CDR2 SVGIG (reference sequence). The CDR3 totals 16 residues. CDR3 bases read: TGTGCCTGGAGTCCTTCGTTAGGACAGGGAGTGTACGAC. Protein: CAWSPSLGQGVYD. The CDR3, in full, reads CAWSPSLGQGVYDYTF. Complete variable domain (other parts from reference TRBV30 and TRBJ1-2): SQTIHQWPATLVQPVGSPLSLECTVEGTSNPNLYWYRQAAGRGLQLLFYSVGIGQISSEVPQNLSASRPQDRQFILSSKKLLLSDSGFYLCAWSPSLGQGVYDYTFGSGTRLTVV.

On this clone itself: The CDR3 goes on 3 residues after the read ends, and that part is filled in from the germline J gene. This chain uses TRBV29-1 with TRBJ1-4; D is perhaps TRBD1 (5 bases). The CDR3 has 13 amino acids. Germline V gene data show CDR1 as SQVTM and CDR2 as ANQGSEA. Trimming took off 6 bases at V and 3 bases at J, with 11 bases between the two ends. CDR3 sequence reads: CSVIQEANEKLFF. The part of the CDR3 DNA that was read is TGCAGCGTGATACAGGAGGCTAATGAAAAA.

As to this clone: The sequence runs out 3 residues before the end of the CDR3; the remainder is reconstructed from the germline J gene. The chain links TRBV7-2 to TRBJ1-6; D perhaps matches TRBD1 (6 bases). V was clipped by 1 base and J by 9 bases, with 10 bases between them. Germline loops: CDR1 SGHTA, CDR2 FQGNSA. This CDR3 is 14 amino acids long. This chain's CDR3 is CASSLVRGGSPLHF. The sequenced part of the CDR3 DNA is TGTGCCAGCAGCTTAGTCAGGGGTGGTTCACCC. Full variable domain (outside the CDR3, taken from reference TRBV7-2 and TRBJ1-6): GAGVSQSPSNKVTEKGKDVELRCDPISGHTALYWYRQSLGQGLEFLIYFQGNSAPDKSGLPSDRFSAERTGGSVSTLTIQRTQQEDSAVYLCASSLVRGGSPLHFGNGTRLTVT.

A remark on this clone: The read terminates 3 residues ahead of where the CDR3 ends, so the germline J gene completes it. This chain uses TRBV19 with TRBJ1-5; D is perhaps TRBD1 (6 bases). Trimming cost V 0 bases and J 7 bases, with 10 bases left between them. Germline V gives CDR1 LNHDA, CDR2 SQIVND (reference sequence). The CDR3 spans 14 residues. The CDR3 bases that were read are TGTGCCAGTAGTATAGAGGGGGCTGAGCAGCCC. It yields the protein CASSIEGAEQP. From start to end, the CDR3 is CASSIEGAEQPQHF.

With regard to this clone: The observed sequence ends 3 residues before the CDR3 terminus, with the missing tail filled in from the germline J gene. V gene TRBV5-1 combines with J gene TRBJ2-1, with TRBD2 identical over 8 bases. The germline V gene has CDR1 SGHRS and CDR2 YFSETQ. After removal of 4 bases from V and 8 bases from J, the junction contained 8 bases not matched to a gene. The CDR3 totals 14 residues. The sequenced part of the CDR3 DNA is TGCGCCAGCAGCCGTGGTCTAGCGGGTCATGAG. Translation gives CASSRGLAGHE. The full-length CDR3 reads as CASSRGLAGHEQFF. Together with reference TRBV5-1 and TRBJ2-1, the CDR3 gives the full variable domain: KAGVTQTPRYLIKTRGQQVTLSCSPISGHRSVSWYQQTPGQGLQFLFEYFSETQRNKGNFPGRFSGRQFSNSRSEMNVSTLELGDSALYLCASSRGLAGHEQFFGPGTRLTVL.

CDR3 DNA (partial): TGTGCCAGCAGCTTACAGGGAACGACTAATGAAAAA. Amino acids: CASSLQGTTNEK. The entire CDR3 sequence reads CASSLQGTTNEKLFF. The chain is built from TRBV2 and TRBJ1-4, with D maybe TRBD1 (6 bases). The read finishes 3 residues shy of the CDR3 end, and the germline J gene is used to complete it. Trimming left V 6 bases short and J 2 bases short, with 13 bases between. This CDR3 is 15 amino acids long. Per germline, CDR1 SNHLY and CDR2 FYNNEI.

Turning to this clone: The read ends 3 residues early relative to the CDR3; the germline J gene fills the gap. The chain carries TRBV7-2 and TRBJ1-1; 7 bases align to TRBD1. The J segment lost 0 bases and the V segment lost 1 base, leaving 2 bases of the junction unmatched. Germline CDR1 reads SGHTA; CDR2 reads FQGNSA. This CDR3 has 15 residues. The CDR3 sequence is CASSLGQGVNTEAFF. The part of the CDR3 DNA that was read is TGTGCCAGCAGCTTAGGACAGGGCGTGAACACTGAA.

Note on this clone: The read ends 3 residues shy of where the CDR3 ends; the end is completed using the germline J gene. The chain uses TRBV7-2 and TRBJ1-2; the D is unclear. The germline gives CDR1 SGHTA, CDR2 FQGNSA. The CDR3 spans 14 residues. The covered CDR3 bases are TGTGCCAGCAGCTTAGGGTCTAAGGGCACCGAC. The encoded protein is CASSLGSKGTD. The complete CDR3 reads CASSLGSKGTDYTF. Complete variable domain (other parts from reference TRBV7-2 and TRBJ1-2): GAGVSQSPSNKVTEKGKDVELRCDPISGHTALYWYRQSLGQGLEFLIYFQGNSAPDKSGLPSDRFSAERTGGSVSTLTIQRTQQEDSAVYLCASSLGSKGTDYTFGSGTRLTVV.

For this clone: The read ends 3 residues before the CDR3 terminus; that terminus is restored from the germline J gene. This CDR3 is also generated by other DNA sequences in the sample. The V call is TRBV30, the J call TRBJ1-3, with D tentatively TRBD1 (6 bases). Germline V gives CDR1 GTSNPN, CDR2 SVGIG (reference sequence). Trimming cost V 5 bases and J 3 bases, with 11 bases left between them. The length of the CDR3 is 13 residues. The CDR3 DNA, read in part, is TGTGCCTGGTCTCCAGGGGTTGGAAACACC. The encoded protein is CAWSPGVGNT. The entire CDR3 reads CAWSPGVGNTIYF.

In the case of this clone: The CDR3 end lies 3 residues beyond the end of the read and is filled in from the germline J gene. The chain recombines TRBV29-1 with TRBJ1-4; 8 bases map to TRBD1. The trim removed 7 bases at V and 3 bases at J, leaving 4 bases unmatched. Germline assignment: CDR1 SQVTM and CDR2 ANQGSEA. The CDR3 runs 13 residues. The sequenced CDR3 bases are TGCAGCGGGAAACAGGGGGCTAATGAAAAA. It is translated as CSGKQGANEK. From start to end, the CDR3 is CSGKQGANEKLFF.

Worth noting for this clone: The read terminates 3 residues ahead of where the CDR3 ends, so the germline J gene completes it. This chain joins TRBV5-1 and TRBJ2-3; D not certain. Germline values: CDR1 SGHRS, CDR2 YFSETQ. The CDR3 contains 16 residues. Trimming removed 9 bases from V and 2 bases from J, with 22 bases in between. The CDR3 sequence: CATKTVPLPYTDTQYF. CDR3 DNA (partial): TGCGCCACCAAAACAGTACCTCTCCCCTACACAGATACG.

About this clone: Read data end 3 residues before the CDR3 end; the end is taken from the germline J gene. The chain carries TRBV18 and TRBJ2-3; D gene ambiguous. CDR1 and CDR2 from the germline V gene are KGHSH and LQKENI. Trimming stripped 3 bases from V and 6 bases from J, with 19 bases between. CDR3 length: 16 amino acids. The CDR3 spells CASSPRPAVPIDTQYF. The part of the CDR3 DNA that was read is TGTGCCAGCTCACCCAGGCCGGCCGTACCTATTGATACG.

This clone ranks as medium-sized (0.01 to 0.1%) in terms of frequency. The missing CDR3 end, 3 residues past where the read stops, is filled in from the germline J gene. The chain carries TRBV7-6 and TRBJ2-7, with 7 bases aligning to TRBD1. Germline loops: CDR1 SGHVS, CDR2 FNYEAQ. V was pared by 0 bases and J by 4 bases, with 9 bases of the junction left unmatched. The CDR3 is 16 residues long. The CDR3 sequence is CASSLATGTVAYEQYF. CDR3 DNA, as far as it was read: TGTGCCAGCAGCTTAGCAACCGGGACAGTGGCTTACGAG. Looking up the rest from reference TRBV7-6 and TRBJ2-7 gives the full variable domain: GAGVSQSPRYKVTKRGQDVALRCDPISGHVSLYWYRQALGQGPEFLTYFNYEAQQDKSGLPNDRFSAERPEGSISTLTIQRTEQRDSAMYRCASSLATGTVAYEQYFGPGTRLTVT.

As regards this clone: The read stops 3 residues short of the end of the CDR3; the missing end is completed from the germline J gene. This chain uses TRBV7-8 with TRBJ2-1; a weak D match, TRBD1 (5 bases). Trimming shortened V by 6 bases and J by 6 bases, and 21 bases separated the two germline ends. CDR1 and CDR2 from the germline V gene are SGHVS and FQNEAQ. This CDR3 is 16 amino acids long. The CDR3 sequence: CASRPSRTGEGNEQFF. The DNA read from the CDR3 is TGTGCCAGCAGGCCCTCCCGAACAGGTGAAGGCAATGAG. The full variable domain, in which reference TRBV7-8 and TRBJ2-1 provide the parts outside the CDR3, is GAGVSQSPRYKVAKRGQDVALRCDPISGHVSLFWYQQALGQGPEFLTYFQNEAQLDKSGLPSDRFFAERPEGSVSTLKIQRTQQEDSAVYLCASRPSRTGEGNEQFFGPGTRLTVL.

Details on this clone: The read ends 3 residues early relative to the CDR3; the germline J gene fills the gap. This chain connects TRBV20-1 to TRBJ1-1, with D possibly matching TRBD1 (6 bases). V was clipped by 6 bases and J by 0 bases, with 11 bases between them. The CDR3 has 13 residues. Germline lookup yields CDR1 DFQATT and CDR2 SNEGSKA (reference sequence). CDR3 bases read: TGCAGTGCGAGGACAGAAATGAACACTGAA. Translated: CSARTEMNTE. The CDR3 reads in full as CSARTEMNTEAFF.

On this clone: The read finishes 3 residues shy of the CDR3 end, and the germline J gene is used to complete it. The V gene is TRBV7-6, the J gene TRBJ1-2; possible D gene TRBD1, 6 bases. Germline values: CDR1 SGHVS, CDR2 FNYEAQ. The CDR3 totals 15 residues. Incomplete CDR3 DNA: TGTGCCAGCAGCCGTAGCGGGGGGCCCTACAATGAC. It specifies CASSRSGGPYND. The CDR3, in full, reads CASSRSGGPYNDYTF.